This T cell receptor (beta chain) is drawn from a study of T cells after yellow fever vaccination. At the level of the study: Preparation used SMART-Seq v4 Ultra Low Input for the low-cell-number fractions. General study points: Reappearing after the booster were most of the clones from primary vaccination (less than 97% CD4, about 88% CD8).

Germline V lookup: CDR1 KGHSH, CDR2 LQKENI. CDR3 length: 15 residues. V lost 3 bases, J lost 0 bases, and 10 bases lay in between. The TCR cDNA carried a universal primer site and UMIs from 5'RACE template switching. TCRdb used MiXCR to reprocess the 5' RACE reads, holding one entry per CDR3 protein. The sample lists about 330,000 distinct CDR3 sequences; roughly 8.3% were seen once. This clonotype appeared a few times. Its antigen is not known. Here the sequenced sample was PBMCs, taken around 45 days after the first yellow fever vaccination. This TCR was recovered from a man aged 18 to 29 who received the YFV17D yellow fever vaccine. The chain has TRBV18 and TRBJ2-3; a possible D gene is TRBD2 (6 bases). The CDR3 region is CASSPLAISTDTQYF. CDR3 nucleotide sequence: TGTGCCAGCTCACCGCTAGCGATAAGCACAGATACGCAGTATTTT.